What follows describes a single T cell receptor (beta chain). The table came from immunoSEQ multiplex PCR; TCRdb's copy has only in-frame clones and leaves some out. This sample yields some 250,000 clones, of which approximately 85% are seen a single time; roughly 12% belongs to the top ten. The germline V gene encodes CDR1 WNHNN and CDR2 SYGVQD (reference sequence). CDR3 size: 15 residues. J gave up 5 bases and V 6 bases, and 9 bases lay outside the gene matches. The data were obtained in a study of blood T cell repertoires in COVID-19. The chain is built from TRBV10-1 and TRBJ2-1; TRBD1 agrees at 8 bases. The TCR was taken from a woman aged 60-70 years with active or convalescent COVID-19. The specimen sequenced was peripheral blood. CDR3 amino acids: CASSPLGQENNEQFF. Written as DNA, the CDR3 is TGCGCCAGCAGCCCGTTGGGACAGGAAAACAATGAGCAGTTCTTC.